This is a list of T cell receptor beta chains from one sample in a study of T cells expressing NK-cell markers. After re-calling the 5' RACE reads, TCRdb lists one entry per CDR3 protein, DNA absent. This repertoire includes some 280,000 distinct CDR3 sequences. Material for sequencing was blood T cells: a sorted CD56 or NKG2C T cell subset, CD4+ or CD8+ T cells, or bulk PBMC T cells (not recorded which). The origin of the receptors is a man aged 18 to 29 in good health. CDR3s include the opening cysteine and the closing phenylalanine or tryptophan. The order of the fields is V gene, J gene, CDR3 protein.

TRBV18,TRBJ1-1,CASSSTGKPEAFF
TRBV12-3/TRBV12-4,TRBJ1-5,CASSRTGVNQPQHF
TRBV19,TRBJ2-1,CASSRGALHSGRAWGNEQFF
TRBV12-3/TRBV12-4,TRBJ2-3,CASSPAFPGLVEDTQYF
TRBV5-1,TRBJ2-5,CASSLVPSGETQYF
TRBV11-2,TRBJ2-5,CASSLALTSVQETQYF
TRBV5-5,TRBJ1-1,CASSLRHSNTEAFF
TRBV18,TRBJ2-1,CASSPSWDRQIQFF
TRBV3-1,TRBJ1-1,CASSLTGTGHKAFF
TRBV19,TRBJ1-1,CASSPRRQGRMNTEAFF
TRBV10-3,TRBJ2-7,CAISESAGQAYEQYF
TRBV24-1,TRBJ2-1,CATRPGQGIYNEQFF
TRBV5-1,TRBJ1-4,CASSLEADRSTNEKLFF
TRBV12-3/TRBV12-4,TRBJ2-3,CASRPTSGSRDTQYF
TRBV30,TRBJ2-3,CAAGQLTDTQYF
TRBV5-1,TRBJ1-3,CASSTNSVAGNTIYF
TRBV10-3,TRBJ1-5,CAISVGTEQPQHF
TRBV4-3,TRBJ2-3,CASSQGERNTDTQYF
TRBV20-1,TRBJ2-1,CSARRGGQGRSGEQFF
TRBV6-1,TRBJ1-2,CASSQKGDDRAVYGYTF
TRBV9,TRBJ2-3,CASSVAGASGQTDTQYF
TRBV10-3,TRBJ2-1,CAISPPGLAGGPSYNEQFF
TRBV12-3/TRBV12-4,TRBJ2-6,CASRLTAGANVLTF
TRBV6-2/TRBV6-3,TRBJ1-5,CASSYSYSRRNGAYSNQPQHF